Listed below are T cell receptor beta chains from one sample, sequenced in a study of blood T cell repertoires in COVID-19. Profiled with immunoSEQ multiplex PCR; TCRdb holds only in-frame clones, not every one. The profile covers 57,000 or so clones, with approximately 86% appearing a single time and approximately 5% taken by the ten largest. The sample comprised peripheral blood. These receptors were taken from a man between 65 and 85 years old with acute or convalescent COVID-19. CDR3s include the opening cysteine and the closing phenylalanine or tryptophan. D genes are given only for firm matches. For some rows the clone size is stated as once, few or many, or as a class when expanded; others skip it.

j_gene: TRBJ1-2; d_gene: .; v_gene: TRBV30; abundance: .; CDR3nt: TGTGCCTGGAGTGTAGTCCAGGGTCTCGATTATGGCTACACCTTC; CDR3aa: CAWSVVQGLDYGYTF
j_gene: TRBJ1-2; d_gene: .; v_gene: TRBV21-1; abundance: .; CDR3nt: TGTGCCAGCAGCTGCCACCTGAGGACAGGGGCTCACGGCTACACCTTC; CDR3aa: CASSCHLRTGAHGYTF
j_gene: TRBJ2-7; d_gene: .; v_gene: TRBV11-2; abundance: .; CDR3nt: TGTGCCAGCAGCTCAGAGCAGGGACAGACTAGCTCCTACGAGCAGTACTTC; CDR3aa: CASSSEQGQTSSYEQYF
j_gene: TRBJ2-1; d_gene: .; v_gene: TRBV21-1; abundance: once; CDR3nt: TGTGCCAGCAGCAAAGGGGGACAGAGAAACAATGAGCAGTTCTTC; CDR3aa: CASSKGGQRNNEQFF
j_gene: TRBJ2-1; d_gene: TRBD1; v_gene: TRBV11-1; abundance: .; CDR3nt: TGTGCCAGCAGCTTTGAGGGACAGGGAAAGCAGTTCTTC; CDR3aa: CASSFEGQGKQFF
j_gene: TRBJ2-3; d_gene: .; v_gene: TRBV18; abundance: .; CDR3nt: TGTGCCAGCTCACCGGGGGCGGCAGATACGCAGTATTTT; CDR3aa: CASSPGAADTQYF
j_gene: TRBJ2-5; d_gene: TRBD2; v_gene: TRBV5-1; abundance: .; CDR3nt: TGCGCCAGCAGCTTGGGACTAGCGGGGGACGAGACCCAGTACTTC; CDR3aa: CASSLGLAGDETQYF
j_gene: TRBJ1-4; d_gene: .; v_gene: TRBV6-5; abundance: .; CDR3nt: TGTGCCAGCAGTAGACAGGCTATTAATGAAAAACTGTTTTTT; CDR3aa: CASSRQAINEKLFF
j_gene: TRBJ2-4; d_gene: TRBD1; v_gene: TRBV6-1; abundance: once; CDR3nt: TGTGCCAGCAGTGAAGTTAGGGGGCAGGGCAAAAACATTCAGTACTTC; CDR3aa: CASSEVRGQGKNIQYF
j_gene: TRBJ2-2; d_gene: .; v_gene: TRBV5-1; abundance: .; CDR3nt: TGCGCCAGCAGCTTTTTCTCTCCGAACACCGGGGAGCTGTTTTTT; CDR3aa: CASSFFSPNTGELFF
j_gene: TRBJ2-2; d_gene: TRBD1; v_gene: TRBV28; abundance: medium-sized; CDR3nt: TGTGCCAGCAGTTTATATCCCCCCGGGACAGGGGAGGTCACCGGGGAGCTGTTTTTT; CDR3aa: CASSLYPPGTGEVTGELFF
j_gene: TRBJ2-5; d_gene: TRBD2; v_gene: TRBV11-1; abundance: .; CDR3nt: TGTGCCCCCCACGTTAGCGGGGGGTTAGAGACCCAGTACTTC; CDR3aa: CAPHVSGGLETQYF
j_gene: TRBJ1-2; d_gene: TRBD1; v_gene: TRBV5-4; abundance: .; CDR3nt: TGTGCCAGCAGCCCCGACAGGGGGCTAGGTGGCTACACCTTC; CDR3aa: CASSPDRGLGGYTF
j_gene: TRBJ2-1; d_gene: .; v_gene: TRBV4-1; abundance: .; CDR3nt: TGCGCCAGCAGCCAAGGCGGTATCTACAATGAGCAGTTCTTC; CDR3aa: CASSQGGIYNEQFF
j_gene: TRBJ2-1; d_gene: .; v_gene: TRBV4-1; abundance: .; CDR3nt: TGCGCCAGCAGCCAAGATGCCCGCAGCTCCTACAATGAGCAGTTCTTC; CDR3aa: CASSQDARSSYNEQFF
j_gene: TRBJ2-7; d_gene: .; v_gene: TRBV10-3; abundance: .; CDR3nt: TGTGCCATCAGCCCCAGACAGGTGTCCTACGAGCAGTACTTC; CDR3aa: CAISPRQVSYEQYF
j_gene: TRBJ1-4; d_gene: .; v_gene: TRBV4-1; abundance: .; CDR3nt: TGCGCCAGCAGCCAAGTGACAGGAACAAATGAAAAACTGTTTTTT; CDR3aa: CASSQVTGTNEKLFF